This TCR beta chain stems from a study of T cells in localized non-small cell lung cancer. Study outcomes and limitations: Elevated blood T cell density was associated with longer overall survival. Uninvolved adjacent lung had higher T cell clonality than tumor and all other tissues. In adjacent lung appeared a median around 59 of the top 100 tumor clones. Heterogeneity within the tumor remains possible, as just one region underwent sequencing.

Measured with immunoSEQ multiplex PCR; TCRdb has only the in-frame clones, and not every one. The profile shows tens of thousands of clones, 86% of them singletons. A word on this clone: The antigen is undetermined.

CDR3 length equals 17 residues. With 0 bases removed from V and 0 bases from J, the gap between germline ends came to 15 bases. Germline values: CDR1 SGHTS, CDR2 YDEGEE. This clonotype was sampled from a male donor older than 55 with stage III squamous cell lung carcinoma. The sample was peripheral blood, taken before any cancer treatment. The rearrangement joins TRBV5-8 to TRBJ1-1, with a possible D match to TRBD1 (5 bases). CDR3 sequence reads: CASSLVRQRLMNTEAFF. As DNA, the CDR3 is TGTGCCAGCAGCTTGGTACGACAGCGACTTATGAACACTGAAGCTTTCTTT.